These 21 T cell receptor beta chains were all obtained from the same sample, sequenced in a study of T cell repertoires in cytomegalovirus infection. These TCRs' antigens remain unknown. One entry per CDR3 protein, called by TCRdb with MiXCR from the reads. The repertoire consists of about half a million distinct CDR3 sequences, with approximately 46% occurring once and the leading ten covering around 44%. This specimen consisted of cultured PBMCs, obtained from culture after CMV antigen stimulation. Receptor source: a human donor in good health (CMV status not recorded). Some clones in this sample may be carry-over from other donors' samples.

The chain recombines TRBV12-3 or TRBV12-4 with TRBJ2-7; 7 bases match TRBD2. CDR3 length: 14 residues. The V segment lost 3 bases and the J segment 4 bases; nucleotides outside the gene matches: 6. CDR3 residues: CASSFAGDRYEQYF. The CDR3 coding sequence is TGTGCCAGCAGTTTTGCGGGAGATAGGTACGAGCAGTACTTC.

This clonotype was recorded a few times. The chain combines TRBV18 with TRBJ2-5, with TRBD2 matching over 7 bases. This CDR3 is built from 14 residues. Per germline, CDR1 KGHSH and CDR2 LQKENI. The V gene end was trimmed by 3 bases and the J gene end by 5 bases; junction bases not matched to a gene: 6. The CDR3: CASSPVAGEETQYF. CDR3 coding DNA: TGTGCCAGCTCACCGGTGGCGGGGGAGGAGACCCAGTACTTC.

This clonotype occurred once. The chain employs TRBV6-5 and TRBJ2-1; 8 bases are a match to TRBD2. The CDR3 contains 19 residues. Germline V gene sequence: CDR1 MNHEY, CDR2 SVGAGI. V lost 1 base, J lost 0 bases, and 11 bases stayed unmatched. This CDR3 reads CASSYFSGTQIYSYNEQFF. The CDR3 DNA reads TGTGCCAGCAGTTACTTTAGCGGGACCCAAATCTACTCCTACAATGAGCAGTTCTTC.

The gene calls are TRBV28 and TRBJ1-2; TRBD1 is a possible D gene (5 bases). The CDR3 covers 14 residues. The germline gives CDR1 MDHEN, CDR2 SYDVKM. Between the trimmed V and J ends, which lost 1 base and 6 bases, there was a span of 12 bases. The CDR3 protein is CASSLFGQGHGYTF. CDR3 in DNA: TGTGCCAGCAGTTTATTTGGGCAGGGTCATGGCTACACCTTC.

This chain connects TRBV7-2 to TRBJ2-7; D remains ambiguous. The germline V gene encodes CDR1 SGHTA and CDR2 FQGNSA. V lost 1 base to trimming and J lost 2 bases, with 9 bases between them. This CDR3 region has 14 residues. CDR3 in DNA: TGTGCCAGCAGCTTAGGGGCCAGAACCTACGAGCAGTACTTC. Amino acid sequence: CASSLGARTYEQYF. Based on the CDR3 plus reference TRBV7-2 and TRBJ2-7, the full variable domain is GAGVSQSPSNKVTEKGKDVELRCDPISGHTALYWYRQSLGQGLEFLIYFQGNSAPDKSGLPSDRFSAERTGGSVSTLTIQRTQQEDSAVYLCASSLGARTYEQYFGPGTRLTVT.

This clonotype was seen ten or more times. The V gene is TRBV7-2, the J gene TRBJ2-7, with a possible D match to TRBD2 (7 bases). This CDR3 comprises 16 residues. Trimming removed 2 bases from V and 2 bases from J, with 16 bases in between. CDR1 and CDR2 from the germline V gene are SGHTA and FQGNSA. CDR3 nucleotide sequence: TGTGCCAGCAGCTTACGCGGGAGCGGGACAACCTACGAGCAGTACTTC. This sequence encodes CASSLRGSGTTYEQYF.

In its sample, this clonotype was seen a few times. The chain joins TRBV6-1 to TRBJ2-1, with 12 bases fitting TRBD1. V gave up 8 bases and J gave up 8 bases; unmatched junction bases: 4. Germline V gives CDR1 MNHNS, CDR2 SASEGT. The CDR3 spans 13 residues. The CDR3 sequence: CASGTGGIDEQFF. Written as DNA, the CDR3 is TGTGCCAGCGGGACAGGGGGCATCGATGAGCAGTTCTTC.

The chain is built from TRBV12-3 or TRBV12-4 and TRBJ2-1; D remains unclear. V was trimmed by 3 bases and J by 4 bases, leaving 16 bases between them. The CDR3 runs 16 residues. CDR3 region: CASSFLGPPKYNEQFF. In nucleotides, the CDR3 is TGTGCCAGCAGTTTTTTGGGCCCGCCCAAATACAATGAGCAGTTCTTC.

In its sample, this clonotype was seen a few times. V usage is TRBV4-2 and J usage is TRBJ2-7; 10 bases agree with TRBD1. Germline V gene sequence: CDR1 LGHNA, CDR2 YNFKEQ. The V gene end was trimmed by 6 bases and the J gene end by 3 bases; junction bases not matched to a gene: 8. The CDR3 is made up of 15 amino acids. CDR3 coding DNA: TGTGCCAGCAGGTACTCCGGGACAGGGGTCTACGAGCAGTACTTC. It yields the protein CASRYSGTGVYEQYF.

The chain is built from TRBV14 and TRBJ2-1; D not certain. The CDR3 is made up of 15 amino acids. Germline V gene lookup returns CDR1 SGHDN and CDR2 FVKESK. Trimming pared 3 bases from V and 1 base from J, leaving 10 bases between. The DNA for the CDR3 is TGTGCCAGCAGCCAGGCCCTGCCTTCCTACAATGAGCAGTTCTTC. It is translated as CASSQALPSYNEQFF.

Here the CDR3 DNA reads TGTGCCAGCAGCTTAGTAAAGAGAACTAGCGGGAGCTCCTACGAGCAGTACTTC. This gives the protein CASSLVKRTSGSSYEQYF. V gene TRBV7-6 combines with J gene TRBJ2-7; 11 bases align to TRBD2. Germline lookup yields CDR1 SGHVS and CDR2 FNYEAQ. The length of the CDR3 is 18 residues. V was clipped by 1 base and J by 0 bases; unmatched bases: 8.

This clonotype was seen a handful of times. J is TRBJ2-5 and V is TRBV6-2 or TRBV6-3; D possibly corresponds to TRBD2 (6 bases). The ends were cut back, 2 bases at V and 3 bases at J, with 10 bases in the middle. CDR3 length: 14 residues. Looked up from germline, CDR1 is MNHEY and CDR2 is SVGEGT. CDR3: CASSYAGLEETQYF. The CDR3 coding sequence is TGTGCCAGCAGTTACGCGGGACTGGAAGAGACCCAGTACTTC.

The chain is built from TRBV24-1 and TRBJ1-2; D gene uncertain. Germline CDR1 is KGHDR and CDR2 is SFDVKD. This CDR3 spans 13 amino acids. V lost 4 bases and J lost 6, with 11 bases in between. The CDR3 spells CATSDPRSDGYTF. CDR3 sequence (DNA): TGTGCCACCAGTGACCCGCGTAGCGATGGCTACACCTTC.

This sequence joins TRBV7-2 and TRBJ1-2, with 9 bases aligning to TRBD1. The V gene end was trimmed by 2 bases and the J gene end by 5 bases; junction bases not matched to a gene: 6. Germline V lookup: CDR1 SGHTA, CDR2 FQGNSA. This CDR3 is built from 15 residues. Here the CDR3 DNA reads TGTGCCAGCAGCTTAACAGGGGGCGGAATTTATGGCTACACCTTC. This codes for CASSLTGGGIYGYTF. Variable domain in full (rest from reference TRBV7-2 and TRBJ1-2): GAGVSQSPSNKVTEKGKDVELRCDPISGHTALYWYRQSLGQGLEFLIYFQGNSAPDKSGLPSDRFSAERTGGSVSTLTIQRTQQEDSAVYLCASSLTGGGIYGYTFGSGTRLTVV.

The chain joins TRBV28 to TRBJ2-6; D unresolved. The CDR3 covers 15 residues. Germline V gene data show CDR1 as MDHEN and CDR2 as SYDVKM. V lost 3 bases and J 0 bases, leaving 6 bases between the germline ends. CDR3: CASSFDLSGANVLTF. The DNA for the CDR3 is TGTGCCAGCAGTTTCGATCTCTCTGGGGCCAACGTCCTGACTTTC.

In its sample, this clonotype was seen a few times. V and J are TRBV3-1 and TRBJ2-7; 10 nucleotides line up with TRBD2. With V trimmed by 3 bases and J by 4 bases, 6 bases remained unmatched. The CDR3 extends over 15 amino acids. Germline assignment: CDR1 LGHDT and CDR2 YNNKEL (reference sequence). DNA of the CDR3: TGTGCCAGCAGCCACGAAGCGGGAGGGAGTTACGAGCAGTACTTC. As protein: CASSHEAGGSYEQYF.

This chain uses TRBV5-1 with TRBJ2-3; weak D call: TRBD1 (6 bases). The V end was cut by 2 bases, the J end by 3 bases, with 10 bases between. Germline loops: CDR1 SGHRS, CDR2 YFSETQ. This CDR3 is 14 amino acids long. DNA for the CDR3: TGCGCCAGCAGCTTCCAGGGGCAGACAGATACGCAGTATTTT. Translated, it gives CASSFQGQTDTQYF.

The chain joins TRBV6-2 or TRBV6-3 to TRBJ1-5; D is possibly TRBD1 (6 bases). Germline CDR1 MNHEY, CDR2 SVGEGT. Trimming shortened V by 8 bases and J by 2 bases, and 13 bases separated the two germline ends. The CDR3 loop spans 14 amino acids. The CDR3 DNA sequence: TGTGCCAGCGCAGGGGTTCTGCGCAATCAGCCCCAGCATTTT. This encodes CASAGVLRNQPQHF.

The chain has TRBV5-4 and TRBJ2-7; 7 nucleotides match TRBD2. V lost 2 bases to trimming and J lost 3 bases; unmatched junction nucleotides: 8. The CDR3 is 15 amino acids. The germline V gene encodes CDR1 SGHNT and CDR2 YYREEE (reference sequence). DNA for the CDR3: TGTGCCAGCAGCTTTCTCCGGGAGGAGGGCTACGAGCAGTACTTC. It codes for CASSFLREEGYEQYF.

The table lists this clonotype with a few counts. The chain uses TRBV7-2 and TRBJ2-7; TRBD2 agrees at 10 bases. The germline V gene has CDR1 SGHTA and CDR2 FQGNSA. V was clipped by 5 bases and J by 3 bases; unmatched bases: 7. The CDR3 has 15 residues. The CDR3 spells CASSRTTSGDYEQYF. CDR3 DNA sequence: TGTGCCAGCAGCCGTACAACTAGCGGGGACTACGAGCAGTACTTC.

V is TRBV4-1 and J is TRBJ1-6; a possible D gene is TRBD1 (6 bases). The CDR3 contains 15 residues. CDR1 MGHRA and CDR2 YSYEKL come from the germline V gene. The V and J ends lost 3 bases and 9 bases respectively, with 15 bases between them. The CDR3 is CASSQLYRVGSPLHF. CDR3 DNA: TGCGCCAGCAGCCAGCTCTACAGGGTAGGTTCACCCCTCCACTTT.